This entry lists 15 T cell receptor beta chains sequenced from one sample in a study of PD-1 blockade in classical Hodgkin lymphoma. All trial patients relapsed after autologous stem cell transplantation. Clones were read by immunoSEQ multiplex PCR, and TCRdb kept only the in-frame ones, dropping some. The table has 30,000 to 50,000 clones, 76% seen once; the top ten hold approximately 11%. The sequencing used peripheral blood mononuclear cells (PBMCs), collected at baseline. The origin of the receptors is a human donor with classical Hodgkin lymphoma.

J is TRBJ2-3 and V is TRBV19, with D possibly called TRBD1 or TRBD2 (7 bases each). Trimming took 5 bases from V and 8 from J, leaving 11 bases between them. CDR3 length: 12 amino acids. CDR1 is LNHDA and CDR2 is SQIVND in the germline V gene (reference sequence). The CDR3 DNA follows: TGTGCCAGTAGTCCAGGGGGGGGTACGCAGTATTTT. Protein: CASSPGGGTQYF.

CDR3 amino acids: CASSVDMGTLGTQYF. The CDR3 region has the DNA TGTGCCAGCAGCGTAGATATGGGGACTCTGGGGACCCAGTACTTC. The chain carries TRBV9 and TRBJ2-5; perhaps TRBD2 as D (6 bases). Germline V gene data show CDR1 as SGDLS and CDR2 as YYNGEE. V was shortened by 0 bases and J by 7 bases, with 16 bases between the two germline ends. CDR3 length: 15 residues.

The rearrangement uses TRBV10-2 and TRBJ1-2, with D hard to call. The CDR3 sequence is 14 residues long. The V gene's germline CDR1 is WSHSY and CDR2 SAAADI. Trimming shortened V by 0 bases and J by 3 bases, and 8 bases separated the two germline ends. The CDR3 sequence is CASSESAVHYGYTF. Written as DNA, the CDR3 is TGCGCCAGCAGTGAGTCGGCAGTCCACTATGGCTACACCTTC.

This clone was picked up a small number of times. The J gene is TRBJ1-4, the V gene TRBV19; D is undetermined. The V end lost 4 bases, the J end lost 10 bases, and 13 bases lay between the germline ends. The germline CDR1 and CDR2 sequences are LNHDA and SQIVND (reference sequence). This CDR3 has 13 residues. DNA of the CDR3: TGTGCCAGTAGTAAAGGCCCTCATGGAAAACTGTTTTTT. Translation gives CASSKGPHGKLFF.

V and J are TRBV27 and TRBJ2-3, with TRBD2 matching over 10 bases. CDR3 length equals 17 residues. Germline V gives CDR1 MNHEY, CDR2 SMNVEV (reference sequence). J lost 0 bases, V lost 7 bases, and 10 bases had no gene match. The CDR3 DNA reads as TGTGCCAGCACCAAGAGGGGACTAGCGCCCAGCACAGATACGCAGTATTTT. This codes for CASTKRGLAPSTDTQYF.

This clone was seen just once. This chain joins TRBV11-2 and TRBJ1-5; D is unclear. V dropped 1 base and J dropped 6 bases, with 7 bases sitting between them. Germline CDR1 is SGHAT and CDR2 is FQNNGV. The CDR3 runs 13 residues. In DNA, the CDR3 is TGTGCCAGCAGCTTAGGGGAGGGTCAGCCCCAGCATTTT. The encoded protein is CASSLGEGQPQHF.

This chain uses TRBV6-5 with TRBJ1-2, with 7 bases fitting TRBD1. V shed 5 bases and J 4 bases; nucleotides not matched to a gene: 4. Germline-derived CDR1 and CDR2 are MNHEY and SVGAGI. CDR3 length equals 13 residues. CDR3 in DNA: TGTGCCAGCAGTGACAGGGTCCTCTATGGCTACACCTTC. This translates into CASSDRVLYGYTF.

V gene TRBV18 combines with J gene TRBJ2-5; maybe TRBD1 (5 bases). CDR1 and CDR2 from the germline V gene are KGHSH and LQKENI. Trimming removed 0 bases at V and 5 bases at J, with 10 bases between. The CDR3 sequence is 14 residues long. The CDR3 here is CASSPPGAWETQYF. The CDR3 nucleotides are TGTGCCAGCTCACCACCAGGGGCCTGGGAGACCCAGTACTTC.

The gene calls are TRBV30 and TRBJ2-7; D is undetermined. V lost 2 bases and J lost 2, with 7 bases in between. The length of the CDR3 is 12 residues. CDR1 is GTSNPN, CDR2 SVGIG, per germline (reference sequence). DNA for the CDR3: TGTGCCTGGAGTAAACGGACCTACGAGCAGTACTTC. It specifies CAWSKRTYEQYF.

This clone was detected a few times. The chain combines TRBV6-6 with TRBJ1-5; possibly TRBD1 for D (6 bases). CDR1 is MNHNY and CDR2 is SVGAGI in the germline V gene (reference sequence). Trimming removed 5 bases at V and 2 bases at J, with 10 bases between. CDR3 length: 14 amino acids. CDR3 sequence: CASSRRQGNQPQHF. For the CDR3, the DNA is TGTGCCAGCAGTCGCCGACAGGGCAATCAGCCCCAGCATTTT.

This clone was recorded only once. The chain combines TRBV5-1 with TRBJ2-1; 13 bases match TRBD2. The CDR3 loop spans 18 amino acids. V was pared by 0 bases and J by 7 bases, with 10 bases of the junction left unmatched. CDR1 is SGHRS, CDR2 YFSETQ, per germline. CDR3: CASSLAGTSGTPANEQFF. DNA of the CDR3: TGCGCCAGCAGCTTGGCGGGGACTAGCGGGACCCCAGCGAATGAGCAGTTCTTC.

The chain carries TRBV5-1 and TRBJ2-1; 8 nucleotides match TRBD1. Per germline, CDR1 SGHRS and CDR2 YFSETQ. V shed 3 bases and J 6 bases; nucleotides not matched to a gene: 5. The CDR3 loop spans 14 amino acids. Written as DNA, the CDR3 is TGCGCCAGCAGCTCACAGGGGGTGGGCAATGAGCAGTTCTTC. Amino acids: CASSSQGVGNEQFF.

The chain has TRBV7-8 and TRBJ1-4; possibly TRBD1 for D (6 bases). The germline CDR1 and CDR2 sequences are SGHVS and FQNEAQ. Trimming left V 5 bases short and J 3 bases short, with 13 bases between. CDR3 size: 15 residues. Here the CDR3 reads CASSPMGAANEKLFF. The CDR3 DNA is TGTGCCAGCAGCCCGATGGGGGCAGCTAATGAAAAACTGTTTTTT.

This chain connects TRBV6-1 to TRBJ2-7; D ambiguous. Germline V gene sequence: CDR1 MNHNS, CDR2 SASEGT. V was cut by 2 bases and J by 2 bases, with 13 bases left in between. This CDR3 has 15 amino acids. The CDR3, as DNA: TGTGCCAGCAGTGAATTTTTGACTGAGACCTACGAGCAGTACTTC. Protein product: CASSEFLTETYEQYF.

The CDR3 reads CASSSDLLSYNEQFF. In nucleotides, the CDR3 is TGTGCCAGCAGCTCGGACCTACTATCCTACAATGAGCAGTTCTTC. The chain joins TRBV11-2 to TRBJ2-1; D remains unclear. This CDR3 has 15 amino acids. Germline V gene lookup returns CDR1 SGHAT and CDR2 FQNNGV. The V end was cut by 4 bases, the J end by 1 base, with 11 bases between.